This T cell receptor (beta chain) came from a study of CD8 T cells in Susac syndrome. Sequencing of TCR beta was undertaken in CD8+ and CD4+ T cells derived from blood. This CDR3 contains 15 residues. Germline V lookup: CDR1 LGHDT, CDR2 YNNKEL (reference sequence). With 0 bases removed from V and 8 bases from J, the gap between germline ends came to 16 bases. cDNA came from about 0.5 to 1 ug RNA primed by random hexamers. Multiplex PCR with immunoSEQ amplified the TCR beta CDR3 across 54 Vbeta and 13 Jbeta. In TCRdb, the immunoSEQ multiplex PCR reads were re-called with MiXCR into one record per CDR3 protein. The sample carries around 99,000 distinct CDR3 sequences, roughly 95% recorded once.

The chain links TRBV3-1 to TRBJ1-2, with TRBD1 as a possible D gene (5 bases). The material sequenced was CD4+ T cells from PBMCs. The TCR comes from a human donor in good health. The CDR3 DNA follows: TGTGCCAGCAGCCAAGATCATAGCCCTAAGGGGGGCTACACCTTC. It codes for CASSQDHSPKGGYTF.